This is a list of T cell receptor beta chains from one sample in a study of blood T cell repertoires in COVID-19. Measured with immunoSEQ multiplex PCR; TCRdb has only the in-frame clones, and not every one. Seen here are some 220,000 clones, 83% observed once, and the top ten hold 1.3%. The specimen sequenced was peripheral blood. These receptors all stem from a woman in her 30s with COVID-19, enrolled during active disease. Each CDR3 is given with its conserved first and last residue. D genes are given only for firm matches. Rows may omit the clone size; those that give it use once, few, many or a size class.

>.|TRBV10-3|TRBD1|TRBJ2-7
TGTGCCATCAGCGGGGGACAGGGTGGAAGCTCCTACGAGCAGTACTTC
CAISGGQGGSSYEQYF
>.|TRBV4-2|.|TRBJ2-7
TGTGCCAGCAGCCCCGGGGATTCCTACGAGCAGTACTTC
CASSPGDSYEQYF
>.|TRBV4-3|TRBD2|TRBJ2-1
TGCGCCAGCAGCCCCGGGACTAGCGGGAGAGAGCAGTTCTTC
CASSPGTSGREQFF
>.|TRBV7-7|.|TRBJ2-2
TGTGCCAGCAGCTTAGGAGGGAACGGGGAGCTGTTTTTT
CASSLGGNGELFF
>.|TRBV27|.|TRBJ1-5
TGTGCCAGCAGTTTCGCGGGTTCCGATCAGCCCCAGCATTTT
CASSFAGSDQPQHF
>.|TRBV2|TRBD1|TRBJ1-2
TGTGCCGGGATCCGGGACAGCCTCCCCGGTGCCTATGGCTACACCTTC
CAGIRDSLPGAYGYTF
>.|TRBV29-1|TRBD1|TRBJ1-2
TGCAGCGTTCCATTCACAGGGGGCGCGGATGGCTACACCTTC
CSVPFTGGADGYTF
>.|TRBV3-1/TRBV3-2|.|TRBJ1-1
TGTGCCAGCAGCCTCCTCGGGCAGGGCCCTGAAGCTTTCTTT
CASSLLGQGPEAFF
>.|TRBV5-1|TRBD1|TRBJ2-7
TGCGCCAGCAGCTTGTTGGGGACAGGGGCCTACGAGCAGTACTTC
CASSLLGTGAYEQYF
>.|TRBV5-1|TRBD2|TRBJ2-7
TGCGCCAGCAGCTTGGAAACCGGGCTAGCGGGAGCCTACGAGCAGTACTTC
CASSLETGLAGAYEQYF
>.|TRBV27|TRBD1|TRBJ1-4
TGTGCCAGCAGTTTAATGGGGACAGGGTTGGAAAAACTGTTTTTT
CASSLMGTGLEKLFF
>once|TRBV19|.|TRBJ1-4
TGTGCCAGTAGTCTGACAGCAACTAATGAAAAACTGTTTTTT
CASSLTATNEKLFF
>.|TRBV9|TRBD1|TRBJ2-1
TGTGCCAGCAGCGTAGGGACAGGGTACAATGAGCAGTTCTTC
CASSVGTGYNEQFF
>.|TRBV5-1|.|TRBJ2-5
TGCGCCAGCAGCTTGTTTAGCACAGGGGAGACCCAGTACTTC
CASSLFSTGETQYF
>.|TRBV11-2|.|TRBJ2-3
TGTGCCAGCAGCTTTGGAAGACGGGGGACAGATACGCAGTATTTT
CASSFGRRGTDTQYF
>.|TRBV12-3/TRBV12-4|.|TRBJ2-6
TGTGCCAGCGAGGGAGGCAACGTCCTGACTTTC
CASEGGNVLTF
>.|TRBV5-1|.|TRBJ2-7
TGCGCCAGCAGCTTGGACCGGAGCGATTACGAGCAGTACTTC
CASSLDRSDYEQYF
>.|TRBV11-2|TRBD1|TRBJ1-3
TGTGCCAGCAGCCCGGACAGGGGCTCTGGAAACACCATATATTTT
CASSPDRGSGNTIYF
>.|TRBV19|TRBD2|TRBJ2-2
TGTGCCAGTAGTATTACGGGGGGGGACGGGGAGCTGTTTTTT
CASSITGGDGELFF
>.|TRBV5-6|TRBD1|TRBJ1-4
TGTGCCAGCAGCTTGGGTCCCGGGACAGGGAGTGAAAAACTGTTTTTT
CASSLGPGTGSEKLFF
>.|TRBV11-3|TRBD2|TRBJ2-2
TGTGCCAGCAGCTTAGCTAGCGGGGGGGCCGCCGGGGAGCTGTTTTTT
CASSLASGGAAGELFF
>.|TRBV11-3|.|TRBJ2-7
TGTGCCAGCAGCGCGCAACCGGGGAGCGAGCAGTACTTC
CASSAQPGSEQYF
>.|TRBV10-3|TRBD1|TRBJ2-6
TGTGCCATCAGTGGAGGGACAGGGGACTCTGGGGCCAACGTCCTGACTTTC
CAISGGTGDSGANVLTF
>.|TRBV27|TRBD1|TRBJ2-2
TGTGCCACCGCAACAGGGGCGATATTACCCGGGGAGCTGTTTTTT
CATATGAILPGELFF
>.|TRBV7-9|.|TRBJ2-1
TGTGCCAGCAGCTTTGGAGGTCAGAGAGACAATGAGCAGTTCTTC
CASSFGGQRDNEQFF
>.|TRBV9|.|TRBJ1-5
TGTGCCAGCAGCGCTACAGGAAGCAATCAGCCCCAGCATTTT
CASSATGSNQPQHF
>once|TRBV9|TRBD2|TRBJ2-3
TGTGCCAGCAGCGTAGACGGGGGGGCCAGAAGAGATACGCAGTATTTT
CASSVDGGARRDTQYF
>.|TRBV5-4|.|TRBJ1-2
TGTGCCAGCAGCAACACCGCCTATGGCTACACCTTC
CASSNTAYGYTF
>.|TRBV14|.|TRBJ2-7
TGTGCCAGCAGCCTCTCGGGGTACGAGCAGTACTTC
CASSLSGYEQYF
>many|TRBV12-5|TRBD1|TRBJ1-2
TGTGCTAGTGGTTTGGCCGACAGGGCCATAGACGGGAAGCACTTC
CASGLADRAIDGKHF
>few|TRBV14|.|TRBJ1-4
TGTGCCAGCAGCCCAGGGGCCGTTAATGAAAAACTGTTTTTT
CASSPGAVNEKLFF
>.|TRBV5-1|TRBD1|TRBJ2-1
TGCGCCAGCAGCACCCAAAACAGGGGGGTGGGATATGAGCAGTTCTTC
CASSTQNRGVGYEQFF
>.|TRBV4-3|TRBD2|TRBJ2-7
TGCGCCAGCAGCCAAGGGGAGGCTAGCGGGGAATACGAGCAGTACTTC
CASSQGEASGEYEQYF
>.|TRBV9|.|TRBJ2-3
TGTGCCAGCAGCGGTAGACAGGCGGTCCCCACAGATACGCAGTATTTT
CASSGRQAVPTDTQYF
>few|TRBV9|TRBD1|TRBJ1-6
TGTGCCAGCAGCGAGACAGGGATTAGTAATTCACCCCTCCACTTT
CASSETGISNSPLHF
>.|TRBV2|.|TRBJ2-7
TGTGCCAGCAGTTTGACCGGGTACAAGCAGTACTTC
CASSLTGYKQYF
>.|TRBV7-2|.|TRBJ2-3
TGTGCCAGCAGCTTGACGGGTGCGGCGGATACGCAGTATTTT
CASSLTGAADTQYF
>once|TRBV9|TRBD1|TRBJ2-1
TGTGCCAGCAGCGGTTACGGACAGGGCAAATCCTCCTACAATGAGCAGTTCTTC
CASSGYGQGKSSYNEQFF
>.|TRBV29-1|.|TRBJ1-1
TGCAGCGCCCGGGGAGGGGGCACTGAAGCTTTCTTT
CSARGGGTEAFF
>.|TRBV13|TRBD1|TRBJ1-2
TGTGCCAGCAGCTCACAGGGGAGAGGTTCCTATGGCTACACCTTC
CASSSQGRGSYGYTF
>.|TRBV7-9|TRBD1|TRBJ2-7
TGTGCCAGCAGCTTATGGGACAGGCCCTACGAGCAGTACTTC
CASSLWDRPYEQYF
>.|TRBV5-1|.|TRBJ2-7
TGCGCCAGCAGCCAAGGAGGGGATTCCTACGAGCAGTACTTC
CASSQGGDSYEQYF
>.|TRBV6-2/TRBV6-3|TRBD2|TRBJ2-6
TGTGCCAGCAGTGCGAGGGGAGGGACTGGGGCCAACGTCCTGACTTTC
CASSARGGTGANVLTF
>.|TRBV29-1|.|TRBJ2-1
TGCAGCGTTGACGTTCGCGGGTGGGGAGGTAATGAGCAGTTCTTC
CSVDVRGWGGNEQFF
>.|TRBV6-2/TRBV6-3|.|TRBJ2-7
TGTGCCAGCAGTTACGTGGCGGGGAAGAGCGAGCAGTACTTC
CASSYVAGKSEQYF
>.|TRBV18|TRBD1|TRBJ2-5
TGTGCCAGCTCACCGACAGGGCAAGAGACCCAGTACTTC
CASSPTGQETQYF
>.|TRBV2|.|TRBJ1-1
TGTGCCAGCAGAGCAACAGGGTTAGGTGAAGCTTTCTTT
CASRATGLGEAFF
>.|TRBV7-9|.|TRBJ1-5
TGTGCCAGCAGCTTAGTCCCCCCTCTCAATTCGGGTAGCAATCAGCCCCAGCATTTT
CASSLVPPLNSGSNQPQHF
>.|TRBV4-3|.|TRBJ2-5
TGCGCCAGCAGCCCAAGAATCCCCCTTCCGAAAACGAACAACAAAGAGACCCAGTACTTC
CASSPRIPLPKTNNKETQYF
>.|TRBV19|.|TRBJ2-7
TGTGCCAGTAGCCTATCGGACATCTCCTACGAGCAGTACTTC
CASSLSDISYEQYF
>.|TRBV6-1|TRBD1|TRBJ1-4
TGTGCCAGCAGTGAAGGTTTCGGGACAGGTAGTGAAAAACTGTTTTTT
CASSEGFGTGSEKLFF
>.|TRBV29-1|TRBD1|TRBJ1-5
TGCAGCGCAGGGACAGGTCTTAGCAATCAGCCCCAGCATTTT
CSAGTGLSNQPQHF
>few|TRBV21-1|.|TRBJ1-4
TGTGCCAGCAGCAAAGTCCCCTCTCCTAGCTGTCCTAATGAAAAACTGTTTTTT
CASSKVPSPSCPNEKLFF
>.|TRBV28|.|TRBJ2-7
TGTGCCAGCTCCAAAGGGGCGAGGTTAGGCGAGCAGTACTTC
CASSKGARLGEQYF
>few|TRBV9|.|TRBJ1-6
TGTGCCAGCAGCGGAGGGATTTCGTCCTTGAATTCACCCCTCCACTTT
CASSGGISSLNSPLHF